What follows are 20 T cell receptor beta chains derived from one specimen sequenced in a study. MiXCR, run by TCRdb on the RT-PCR reads, gives a single entry per CDR3 protein. This sample carries 550,000 to 750,000 distinct CDR3 sequences, 14% of them seen once, and the ten largest clones take roughly 3.6%. Sequenced sample: memory CD4+ T cells from blood. Every receptor here comes from a female donor in good health, serving as a healthy control.

The chain has TRBV27 and TRBJ1-1; TRBD1 agrees at 7 bases. Per germline, CDR1 MNHEY and CDR2 SMNVEV (reference sequence). Trimming took 6 bases from V and 3 from J; bases not matched to a gene: 16. This CDR3 has 17 residues. The CDR3, as DNA: TGTGCCAGCAGGGATCCTAGAGGGGGCGCAGGGTACACTGAAGCTTTCTTT. Protein product: CASRDPRGGAGYTEAFF.

This clonotype was seen at least ten times. The V gene is TRBV20-1, the J gene TRBJ1-5; unclear D gene. From germline, CDR1 is DFQATT and CDR2 SNEGSKA (reference sequence). V was trimmed by 3 bases and J by 2 bases, leaving 11 bases between them. The CDR3 covers 14 residues. The CDR3 nucleotides are TGCAGTGCTAGTCCGAGGACGGGCAATCAGCCCCAGCATTTT. This codes for CSASPRTGNQPQHF.

This clonotype was observed many times. The genes are TRBV25-1 and TRBJ2-2, with a possible D match to TRBD1 (5 bases). Germline CDR1 and CDR2: MGHDK and SYGVNS. The CDR3 has 15 amino acids. Trimming shortened V by 1 base and J by 6 bases, and 12 bases separated the two germline ends. CDR3 DNA sequence: TGTGCCAGCAGTGAATTAGACAGCTGGGCCGGGGAGCTGTTTTTT. It yields the protein CASSELDSWAGELFF.

This clonotype was seen repeatedly, ten times or more. One end of the junction does not line up with germline, which may come from a read error. The rearrangement joins TRBV7-7 to TRBJ2-5; 8 nucleotides line up with TRBD2. Germline V gene data show CDR1 as SSHAT and CDR2 as FNYEAQ (reference sequence). This CDR3 has 16 amino acids. CDR3 sequence reads: CASSLGSGSLQETQYF. Here the CDR3 DNA reads TGTGCTAGCAGCTTAGGAAGCGGGAGCCTACAAGAGACCCAGTACTTC.

This rearrangement joins TRBV11-2 to TRBJ1-5; no clear D gene. Germline lookup yields CDR1 SGHAT and CDR2 FQNNGV. CDR3 size: 14 residues. V lost 4 bases, J lost 12 bases, and 19 bases lay in between. CDR3 residues: CASSSGPDYHGQHF. The CDR3 DNA reads TGTGCCAGCAGCTCGGGTCCGGATTATCATGGCCAGCATTTT.

This clonotype has a handful of counts. The V call is TRBV12-3 or TRBV12-4, the J call TRBJ2-7, with TRBD2 matching over 11 bases. With V trimmed by 3 bases and J by 1 base, 8 bases remained unmatched. The CDR3 runs to 17 residues. In nucleotides, the CDR3 is TGTGCCAGCAGTTTCCTCACGGGACTAGCGGCTTCCTACGAGCAGTACTTC. Its protein is CASSFLTGLAASYEQYF.

The chain carries TRBV7-6 and TRBJ2-3; D may correspond to TRBD1 or TRBD2 (5 bases each). Trimming took 5 bases from V and 6 from J, leaving 15 bases between them. The CDR3 has 14 residues. Germline values: CDR1 SGHVS, CDR2 FNYEAQ. The CDR3 is CASSPRGVLDTQYF. The DNA for the CDR3 is TGTGCCAGCAGCCCCAGAGGGGTACTGGATACGCAGTATTTT.

This clonotype showed up many times. A read error may account for a junction end that differs from germline. The chain joins TRBV7-9 to TRBJ2-2, with no clear D. This CDR3 has 14 residues. The germline gives CDR1 SEHNR, CDR2 FQNEAQ (reference sequence). CDR3 in amino acids: CASSLTGNTGELFF. CDR3 coding DNA: TGCGCCAGCAGCTTAACTGGGAACACCGGGGAGCTGTTTTTT.

This clonotype showed up many times. J is TRBJ2-1 and V is TRBV20-1; TRBD2 agrees at 8 bases. This CDR3 is built from 13 residues. J lost 3 bases, V lost 5 bases, and 3 bases had no gene match. CDR1 is DFQATT and CDR2 is SNEGSKA in the germline V gene (reference sequence). The CDR3 bases are TGCAGTGCTTTTGCGGGAGGCTACAATGAGCAGTTCTTC. Its protein is CSAFAGGYNEQFF.

This clonotype was seen a handful of times. The chain is built from TRBV27 and TRBJ2-7; D gene unclear. Trimming pared 8 bases from V and 0 bases from J, leaving 14 bases between. This CDR3 is 14 amino acids long. Germline CDR1 reads MNHEY; CDR2 reads SMNVEV (reference sequence). The CDR3 protein is CASADPGVSYEQYF. For the CDR3, the DNA is TGTGCCAGCGCCGACCCAGGCGTCTCCTACGAGCAGTACTTC.

The chain employs TRBV6-1 and TRBJ2-4; 8 nucleotides match TRBD1. Trimming at V came to 7 bases and at J to 2 bases, leaving 7 bases not matched to a gene. There are 15 residues in the CDR3. Looked up from germline, CDR1 is MNHNS and CDR2 is SASEGT. The CDR3 nucleotides are TGTGCCAGCACAGGACAGGGCTCGTCCAAAAACATTCAGTACTTC. Encoded protein: CASTGQGSSKNIQYF.

The chain is built from TRBV28 and TRBJ2-5; D perhaps matches TRBD2 (5 bases). The CDR3 is 13 residues long. In germline, CDR1 is MDHEN, CDR2 SYDVKM. V gave up 4 bases and J gave up 5 bases, with 11 bases separating them. The CDR3 nucleotides read TGTGCCAGCAGTTCTAGCTCCAGGGAGACCCAGTACTTC. It translates to CASSSSSRETQYF.

This clonotype was recorded at least ten times. The chain recombines TRBV12-3 or TRBV12-4 with TRBJ2-7, with 10 bases fitting TRBD1. The CDR3 has 16 amino acids. Unmatched junction bases numbered 11, after V lost 3 bases and J lost 6 bases. Here the CDR3 DNA reads TGTGCCAGCAGTTTGGGGGCCGGACAGGGGGTGTCCGAGCAGTACTTC. It yields the protein CASSLGAGQGVSEQYF.

The chain has TRBV20-1 and TRBJ2-1, with 7 bases lining up with TRBD2. Looked up from germline, CDR1 is DFQATT and CDR2 is SNEGSKA (reference sequence). The CDR3 runs to 15 residues. Trimming cost V 5 bases and J 6 bases; bases outside gene matches: 13. DNA for the CDR3: TGCAGTGCTCCTGATCGGGGGGTATTCGGCAATGAGCAGTTCTTC. It translates to CSAPDRGVFGNEQFF.

The rearrangement joins TRBV20-1 to TRBJ1-1, with D unclear. Trimming took 0 bases from V and 3 from J, leaving 5 bases between them. From germline, CDR1 is DFQATT and CDR2 SNEGSKA (reference sequence). The CDR3 length is 12 residues. CDR3 amino acids: CSARDQDTEAFF. CDR3 bases: TGCAGTGCTAGAGATCAGGACACTGAAGCTTTCTTT.

This clonotype was detected many times. This chain uses TRBV28 with TRBJ1-2; TRBD1 aligns across 8 bases. There are 12 residues in the CDR3. Unmatched junction bases numbered 5, after V lost 6 bases and J lost 8 bases. Germline V gene sequence: CDR1 MDHEN, CDR2 SYDVKM. This chain's CDR3 is CASSQGAWGYTF. For the CDR3, the DNA is TGTGCCAGCAGCCAGGGGGCTTGGGGCTACACCTTC.

This clonotype turned up a few times. The J gene is TRBJ2-3, the V gene TRBV24-1; 11 nucleotides line up with TRBD1. Looked up from germline, CDR1 is KGHDR and CDR2 is SFDVKD. This CDR3 comprises 15 residues. J lost 8 bases, V lost 5 bases, and 8 bases had no gene match. This CDR3 reads CATSGGQGAQVTQYF. The CDR3 DNA is TGTGCCACCAGTGGAGGACAGGGGGCGCAGGTTACGCAGTATTTT.

Ten or more counts support this clonotype. The chain carries TRBV9 and TRBJ2-5; D may correspond to TRBD1 or TRBD2 (5 bases each). Germline V gives CDR1 SGDLS, CDR2 YYNGEE. CDR3 length: 15 residues. The V gene lost 4 bases and the J gene lost 2 bases, with 15 bases spanning the gap. CDR3 sequence: CASSPGTSGQETQYF. The CDR3 DNA reads TGTGCCAGCAGCCCCGGGACCTCGGGTCAAGAGACCCAGTACTTC.

There are a few counts of this clonotype. V usage is TRBV5-1 and J usage is TRBJ1-2; D gene uncertain. There are 16 residues in the CDR3. The germline V and J ends were trimmed by 4 bases and 2 bases, with 18 bases remaining between them. Per the germline V gene, CDR1 is SGHRS and CDR2 is YFSETQ. CDR3 DNA: TGCGCCAGCAGCCACGGGCGCAGCCAGAACAACTATGGCTACACCTTC. Translated, it gives CASSHGRSQNNYGYTF.

The rearrangement uses TRBV4-1 and TRBJ1-6, with D perhaps TRBD1 (5 bases). The V end lost 1 base, the J end lost 3 bases, and 10 bases lay between the germline ends. Germline CDR1 is MGHRA and CDR2 is YSYEKL. There are 16 residues in the CDR3. CDR3 bases: TGCGCCAGCAGCCAAGTAGGGACCGTCTATAATTCACCCCTCCACTTT. This gives the protein CASSQVGTVYNSPLHF.